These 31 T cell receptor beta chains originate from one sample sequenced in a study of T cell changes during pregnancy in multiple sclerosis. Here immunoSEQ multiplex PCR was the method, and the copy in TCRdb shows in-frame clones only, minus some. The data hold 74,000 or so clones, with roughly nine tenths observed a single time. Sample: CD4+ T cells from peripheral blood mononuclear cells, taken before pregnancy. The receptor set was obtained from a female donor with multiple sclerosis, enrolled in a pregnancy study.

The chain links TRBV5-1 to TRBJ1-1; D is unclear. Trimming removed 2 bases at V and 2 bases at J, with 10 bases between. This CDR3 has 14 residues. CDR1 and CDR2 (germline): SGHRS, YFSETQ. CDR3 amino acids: CASSFYGLNTEAFF. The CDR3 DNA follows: TGCGCCAGCAGCTTTTACGGACTTAACACTGAAGCTTTCTTT.

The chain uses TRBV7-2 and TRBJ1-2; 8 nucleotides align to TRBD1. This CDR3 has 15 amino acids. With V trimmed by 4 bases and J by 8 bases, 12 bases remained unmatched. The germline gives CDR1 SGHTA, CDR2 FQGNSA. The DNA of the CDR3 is TGTGCCAGCAGCTCCCGGACAGGGAAGTTGGGGGGCTACACCTTC. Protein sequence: CASSSRTGKLGGYTF.

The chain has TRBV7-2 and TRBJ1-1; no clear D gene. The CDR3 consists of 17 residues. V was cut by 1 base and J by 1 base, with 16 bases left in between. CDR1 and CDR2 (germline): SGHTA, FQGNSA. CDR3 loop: CASSLVSGPLGNTEAFF. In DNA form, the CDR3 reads TGTGCCAGCAGCTTAGTATCAGGTCCATTGGGGAACACTGAAGCTTTCTTT.

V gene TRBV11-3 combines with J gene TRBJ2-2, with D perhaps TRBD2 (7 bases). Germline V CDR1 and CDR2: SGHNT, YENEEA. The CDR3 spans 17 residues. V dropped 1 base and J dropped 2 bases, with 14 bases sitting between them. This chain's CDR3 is CASSLVVAGANTGELFF. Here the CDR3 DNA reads TGTGCCAGCAGCTTAGTCGTCGCGGGGGCCAACACCGGGGAGCTGTTTTTT.

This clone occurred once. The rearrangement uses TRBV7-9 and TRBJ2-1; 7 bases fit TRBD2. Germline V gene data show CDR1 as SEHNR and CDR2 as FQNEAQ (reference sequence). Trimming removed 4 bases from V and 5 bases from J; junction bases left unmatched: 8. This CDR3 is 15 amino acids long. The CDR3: CASSWPTGRDNEQFF. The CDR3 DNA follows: TGTGCCAGCAGCTGGCCAACGGGGAGGGACAATGAGCAGTTCTTC.

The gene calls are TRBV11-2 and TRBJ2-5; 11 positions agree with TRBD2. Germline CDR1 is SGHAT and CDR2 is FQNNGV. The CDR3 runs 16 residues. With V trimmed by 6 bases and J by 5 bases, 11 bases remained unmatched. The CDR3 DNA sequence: TGTGCCAGCAGAAATAGCGGGAGGGCGGGTAGGGAGACCCAGTACTTC. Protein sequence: CASRNSGRAGRETQYF.

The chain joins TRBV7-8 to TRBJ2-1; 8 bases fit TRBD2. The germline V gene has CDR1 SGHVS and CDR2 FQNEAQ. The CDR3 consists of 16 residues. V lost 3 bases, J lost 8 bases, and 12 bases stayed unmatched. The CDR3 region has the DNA TGTGCCAGCAGCTTGGGAAAGCGGGGGCCCCTCGATGAGCAGTTCTTC. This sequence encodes CASSLGKRGPLDEQFF.

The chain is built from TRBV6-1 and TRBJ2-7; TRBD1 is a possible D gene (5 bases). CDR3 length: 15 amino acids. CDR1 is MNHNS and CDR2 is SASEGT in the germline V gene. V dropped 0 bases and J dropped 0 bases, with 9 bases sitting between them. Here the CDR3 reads CASSEAGDSSYEQYF. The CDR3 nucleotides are TGTGCCAGCAGTGAAGCAGGGGATAGCTCCTACGAGCAGTACTTC.

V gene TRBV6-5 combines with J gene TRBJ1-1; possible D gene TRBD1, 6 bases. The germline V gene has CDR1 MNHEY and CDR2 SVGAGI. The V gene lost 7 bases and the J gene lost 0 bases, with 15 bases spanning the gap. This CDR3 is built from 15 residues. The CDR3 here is CASTFRQDLNTEAFF. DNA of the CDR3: TGTGCCAGCACCTTTAGACAGGACCTGAACACTGAAGCTTTCTTT.

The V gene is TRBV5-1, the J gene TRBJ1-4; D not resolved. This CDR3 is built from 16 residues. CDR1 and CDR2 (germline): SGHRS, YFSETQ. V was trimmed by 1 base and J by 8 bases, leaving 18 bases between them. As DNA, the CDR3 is TGCGCCAGCAGCTTGAGTAGAGGTCCTGGTGGGGAAAAACTGTTTTTT. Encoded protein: CASSLSRGPGGEKLFF. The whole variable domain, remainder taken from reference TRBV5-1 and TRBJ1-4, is KAGVTQTPRYLIKTRGQQVTLSCSPISGHRSVSWYQQTPGQGLQFLFEYFSETQRNKGNFPGRFSGRQFSNSRSEMNVSTLELGDSALYLCASSLSRGPGGEKLFFGSGTQLSVL.

The CDR3 is CASSFLEAAGELFF. The CDR3 DNA is TGTGCCAGCAGCTTTCTAGAAGCCGCCGGGGAGCTGTTTTTT. The chain combines TRBV7-9 with TRBJ2-2; D is ambiguous. CDR3 size: 14 residues. The germline gives CDR1 SEHNR, CDR2 FQNEAQ (reference sequence). The V gene lost 3 bases and the J gene lost 6 bases, with 11 bases spanning the gap.

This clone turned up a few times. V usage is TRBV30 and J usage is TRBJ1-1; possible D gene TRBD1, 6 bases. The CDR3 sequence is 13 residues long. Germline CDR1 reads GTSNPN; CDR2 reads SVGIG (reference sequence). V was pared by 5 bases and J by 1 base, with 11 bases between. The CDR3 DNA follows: TGTGCCTGGGCCGGACAGCCGAACACTGAAGCTTTCTTT. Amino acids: CAWAGQPNTEAFF.

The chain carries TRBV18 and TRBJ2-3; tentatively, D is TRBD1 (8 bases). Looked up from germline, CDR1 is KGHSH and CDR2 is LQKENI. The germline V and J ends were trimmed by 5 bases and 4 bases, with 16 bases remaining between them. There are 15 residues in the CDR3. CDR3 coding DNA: TGTGCCAGCTCAACAGGGGGAGGGCCCCCAGATACGCAGTATTTT. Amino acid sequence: CASSTGGGPPDTQYF.

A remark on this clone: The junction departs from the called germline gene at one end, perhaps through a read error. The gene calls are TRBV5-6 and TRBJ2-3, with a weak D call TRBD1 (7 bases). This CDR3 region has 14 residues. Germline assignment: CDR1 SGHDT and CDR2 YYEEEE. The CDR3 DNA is TGTGCTAGCAGGGTGCAGGGGGGCGCAGATACGCAGTATTTT. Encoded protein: CASRVQGGADTQYF.

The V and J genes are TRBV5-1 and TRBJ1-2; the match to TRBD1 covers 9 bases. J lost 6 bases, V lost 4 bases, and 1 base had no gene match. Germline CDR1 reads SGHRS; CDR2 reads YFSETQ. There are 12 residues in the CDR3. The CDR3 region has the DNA TGCGCCAGCAGCAGGGACAGGGATGGCTACACCTTC. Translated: CASSRDRDGYTF.

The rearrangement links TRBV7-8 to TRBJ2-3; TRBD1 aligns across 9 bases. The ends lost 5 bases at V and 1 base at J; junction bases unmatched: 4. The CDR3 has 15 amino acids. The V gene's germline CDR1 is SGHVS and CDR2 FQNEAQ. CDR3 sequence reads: CASSRRTGGTDTQYF. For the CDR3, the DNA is TGTGCCAGCAGCCGACGGACAGGGGGCACAGATACGCAGTATTTT.

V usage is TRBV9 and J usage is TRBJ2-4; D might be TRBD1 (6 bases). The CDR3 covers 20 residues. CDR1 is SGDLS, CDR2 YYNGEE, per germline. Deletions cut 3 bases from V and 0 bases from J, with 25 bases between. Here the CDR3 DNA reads TGTGCCAGCAGCGCGAGCCCAGGGCTGGGGACATCGATAGCCAAAAACATTCAGTACTTC. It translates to CASSASPGLGTSIAKNIQYF.

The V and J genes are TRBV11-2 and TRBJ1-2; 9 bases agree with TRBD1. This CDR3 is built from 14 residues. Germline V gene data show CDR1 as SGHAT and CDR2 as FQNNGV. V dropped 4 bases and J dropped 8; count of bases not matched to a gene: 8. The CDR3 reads CASSSGTGTEGYTF. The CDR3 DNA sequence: TGTGCCAGCAGCTCCGGGACAGGGACGGAGGGCTACACCTTC. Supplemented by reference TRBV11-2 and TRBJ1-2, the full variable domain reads EAGVAQSPRYKIIEKRQSVAFWCNPISGHATLYWYQQILGQGPKLLIQFQNNGVVDDSQLPKDRFSAERLKGVDSTLKIQPAKLEDSAVYLCASSSGTGTEGYTFGSGTRLTVV.

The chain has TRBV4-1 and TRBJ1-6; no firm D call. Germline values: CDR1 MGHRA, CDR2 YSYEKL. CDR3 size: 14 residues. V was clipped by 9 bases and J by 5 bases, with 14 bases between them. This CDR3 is CASSGGPNNSPLHF. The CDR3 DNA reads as TGCGCCAGTTCCGGAGGACCAAATAATTCACCCCTCCACTTT.

The CDR3 here is CASSSTVQETQYF. The CDR3 bases are TGTGCCAGCAGTTCGACAGTCCAAGAGACCCAGTACTTC. The chain uses TRBV27 and TRBJ2-5; D might be TRBD1 (5 bases). This CDR3 contains 13 residues. V gave up 4 bases and J gave up 1 base, with 7 bases separating them. Per the germline V gene, CDR1 is MNHEY and CDR2 is SMNVEV (reference sequence).

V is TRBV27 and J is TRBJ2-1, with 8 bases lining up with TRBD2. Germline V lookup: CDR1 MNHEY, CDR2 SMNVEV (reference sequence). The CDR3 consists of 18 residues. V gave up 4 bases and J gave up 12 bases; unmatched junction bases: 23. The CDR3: CASSSSGGGFIRAPGQFF. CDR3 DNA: TGTGCCAGCAGTTCGTCGGGGGGGGGCTTCATCCGGGCCCCCGGGCAGTTCTTC.

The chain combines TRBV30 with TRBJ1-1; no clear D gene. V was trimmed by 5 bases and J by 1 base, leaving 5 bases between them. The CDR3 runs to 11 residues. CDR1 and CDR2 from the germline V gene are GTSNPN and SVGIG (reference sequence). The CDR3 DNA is TGTGCCTGGGGCGGGAACACTGAAGCTTTCTTT. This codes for CAWGGNTEAFF.

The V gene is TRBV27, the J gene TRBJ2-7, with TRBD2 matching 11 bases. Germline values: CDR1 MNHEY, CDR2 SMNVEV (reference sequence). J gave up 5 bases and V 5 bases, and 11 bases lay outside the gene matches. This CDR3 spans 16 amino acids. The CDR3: CASSPRLAGGRHEQYF. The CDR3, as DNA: TGTGCCAGCAGTCCTCGCCTAGCGGGAGGTCGACACGAGCAGTACTTC.

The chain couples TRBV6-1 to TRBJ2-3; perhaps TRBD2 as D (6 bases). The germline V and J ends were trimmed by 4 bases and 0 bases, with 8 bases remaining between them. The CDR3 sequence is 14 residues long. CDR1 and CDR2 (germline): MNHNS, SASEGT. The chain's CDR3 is CASSGGLSTDTQYF. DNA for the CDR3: TGTGCCAGCAGTGGGGGACTTAGCACAGATACGCAGTATTTT.

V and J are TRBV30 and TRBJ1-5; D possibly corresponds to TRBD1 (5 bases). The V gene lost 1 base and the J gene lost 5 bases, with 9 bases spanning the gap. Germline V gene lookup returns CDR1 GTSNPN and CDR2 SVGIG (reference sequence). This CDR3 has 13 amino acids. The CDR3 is CAWSGGGDQPQHF. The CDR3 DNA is TGTGCCTGGAGTGGGGGCGGCGATCAGCCCCAGCATTTT.

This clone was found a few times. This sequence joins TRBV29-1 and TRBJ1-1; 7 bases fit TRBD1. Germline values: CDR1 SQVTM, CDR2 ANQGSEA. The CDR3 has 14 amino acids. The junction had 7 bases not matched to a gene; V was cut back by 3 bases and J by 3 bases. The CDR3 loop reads CSVELQGNHTEAFF. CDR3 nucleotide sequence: TGCAGCGTTGAGCTACAGGGGAACCACACTGAAGCTTTCTTT.

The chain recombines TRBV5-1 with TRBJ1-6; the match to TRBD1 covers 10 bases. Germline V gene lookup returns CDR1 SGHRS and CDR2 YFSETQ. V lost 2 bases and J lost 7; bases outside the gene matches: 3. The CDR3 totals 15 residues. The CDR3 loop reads CASSFGTGVNSPLHF. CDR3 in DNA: TGCGCCAGCAGCTTTGGGACAGGGGTAAATTCACCCCTCCACTTT.

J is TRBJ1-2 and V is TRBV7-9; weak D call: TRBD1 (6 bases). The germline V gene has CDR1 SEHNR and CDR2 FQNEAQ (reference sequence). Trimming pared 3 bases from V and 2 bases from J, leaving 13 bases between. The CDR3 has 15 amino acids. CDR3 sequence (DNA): TGTGCCAGCAGCTTCCTTACAGGGCCCAACTATGGCTACACCTTC. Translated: CASSFLTGPNYGYTF.

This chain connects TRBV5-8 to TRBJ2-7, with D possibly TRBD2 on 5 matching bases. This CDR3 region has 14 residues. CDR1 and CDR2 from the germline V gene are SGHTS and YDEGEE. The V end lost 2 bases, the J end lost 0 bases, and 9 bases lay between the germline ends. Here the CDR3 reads CASSLGLSSYEQYF. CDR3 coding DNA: TGTGCCAGCAGCTTAGGACTGAGCTCCTACGAGCAGTACTTC. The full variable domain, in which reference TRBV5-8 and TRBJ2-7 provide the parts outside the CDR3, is EAGVTQSPTHLIKTRGQQATLRCSPISGHTSVYWYQQALGLGLQFLLWYDEGEERNRGNFPPRFSGRQFPNYSSELNVNALELEDSALYLCASSLGLSSYEQYFGPGTRLTVT.

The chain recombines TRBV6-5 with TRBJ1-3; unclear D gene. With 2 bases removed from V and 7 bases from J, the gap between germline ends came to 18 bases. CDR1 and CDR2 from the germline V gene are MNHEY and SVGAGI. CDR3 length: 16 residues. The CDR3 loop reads CASSYSGPNFGNTIYF. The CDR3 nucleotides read TGTGCCAGCAGTTACAGCGGACCCAATTTTGGGAACACCATATATTTT.

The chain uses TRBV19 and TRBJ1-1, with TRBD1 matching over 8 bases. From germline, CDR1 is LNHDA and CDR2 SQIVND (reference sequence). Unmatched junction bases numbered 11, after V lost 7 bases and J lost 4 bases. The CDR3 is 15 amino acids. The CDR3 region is CASTSGQGTGTEAFF. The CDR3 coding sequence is TGTGCCAGTACCTCAGGACAGGGAACGGGCACTGAAGCTTTCTTT.